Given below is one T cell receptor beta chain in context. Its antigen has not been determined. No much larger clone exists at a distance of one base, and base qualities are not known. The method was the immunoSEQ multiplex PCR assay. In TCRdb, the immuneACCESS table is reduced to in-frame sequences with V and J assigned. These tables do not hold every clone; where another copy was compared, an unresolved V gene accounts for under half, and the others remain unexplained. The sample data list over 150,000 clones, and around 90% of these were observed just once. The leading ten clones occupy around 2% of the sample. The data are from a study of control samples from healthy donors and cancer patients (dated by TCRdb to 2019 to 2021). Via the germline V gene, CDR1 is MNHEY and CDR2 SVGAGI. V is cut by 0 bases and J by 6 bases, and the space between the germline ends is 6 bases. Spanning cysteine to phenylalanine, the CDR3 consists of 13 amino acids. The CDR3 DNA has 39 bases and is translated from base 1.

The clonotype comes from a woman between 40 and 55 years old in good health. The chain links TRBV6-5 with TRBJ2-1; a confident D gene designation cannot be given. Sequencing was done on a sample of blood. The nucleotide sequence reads TGTGCCAGCAGTTACTCGGGATTCAATGAGCAGTTCTTC. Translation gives CASSYSGFNEQFF.